This passage covers 26 T cell receptor beta chains from one sample sequenced in a study of tumor and adjacent non-tumor tissue in lung cancer. No cell sorting was done before RNA was extracted from the tissue. The library came from three nested PCR rounds adapted from ARM-PCR protocols. Each CDR3 protein is one row after TCRdb ran MiXCR on the multiplex PCR reads. The sample gives 200,000 to 250,000 distinct CDR3 sequences, approximately 74% of which show up once; almost 25% is in the top ten. Source material: lung tumor tissue. Receptors originate from a man in his sixties with non-small cell lung cancer.

In this sample, this clonotype turned up once. The CDR3 end shows no conserved phenylalanine or tryptophan, and so a read error is likely. This rearrangement joins TRBV20-1 to TRBJ2-7; 16 positions match TRBD2. This CDR3 is built from 20 residues. The V and J ends lost 1 base and 1 base, in that order; junction bases with no gene match: 13. Germline CDR1 and CDR2: DFQATT and SNEGSKA (reference sequence). The chain's CDR3 is CSARVLTGTSGRAGSYEQYL. The CDR3 nucleotides read TGCAGTGCTAGAGTTTTAACCGGGACTAGCGGGAGGGCCGGGTCCTACGAGCAGTACTTA.

The V and J genes are TRBV4-1 and TRBJ1-3; a weak D match, TRBD1 (5 bases). Germline assignment: CDR1 MGHRA and CDR2 YSYEKL. Trimming left V 0 bases short and J 2 bases short, with 23 bases between. The CDR3 sequence is 20 residues long. CDR3: CASSQDRGTGRRGPGNTIYF. In DNA form, the CDR3 reads TGCGCCAGCAGCCAAGATCGTGGTACAGGAAGAAGGGGACCTGGAAACACCATATATTTT.

This clonotype was counted between two and nine times. One base away lies a much larger clone, so this may be a sequencing read error. Here the CDR3 reads CSAIRLIGQDEQYF. The CDR3 nucleotides read TGCAGTGCTATTCGACTCATAGGACAGGACGAGCAGTACTTC. This sequence joins TRBV20-1 and TRBJ2-7; 7 nucleotides line up with TRBD1. V shed 4 bases, J shed 5 bases, and the junction held 11 bases outside the gene matches. Germline CDR1 is DFQATT and CDR2 is SNEGSKA (reference sequence). This CDR3 is built from 14 residues.

Concerning this clonotype itself: The conserved phenylalanine or tryptophan is not found at the CDR3 terminus, so this likely reflects a read error. The V and J genes are TRBV11-2 and TRBJ2-7, with 9 bases aligning to TRBD2. The germline V gene encodes CDR1 SGHAT and CDR2 FQNNGV. The CDR3 contains 14 residues. The CDR3 region has the DNA TGCGCCAGCAGCCATCCCCAGCGGGGGGACGAGCAGTACTAC. Protein sequence: CASSHPQRGDEQYY.

To note about this clonotype: The conserved phenylalanine or tryptophan normally closing the CDR3 is absent here, so this likely arose from a read error. V gene TRBV6-2 or TRBV6-3 combines with J gene TRBJ1-5, with D uncertain. The CDR3 length is 13 residues. From germline, CDR1 is MNHEY and CDR2 SVGEGT. The CDR3 loop reads CASSPSATQPQHS. In DNA form, the CDR3 reads TGTGCTAGCAGCCCTTCGGCGACTCAGCCCCAGCATTCT.

Concerning this clonotype itself: Since the CDR3 does not end with the conserved phenylalanine or tryptophan, this likely comes from a read error. The chain is built from TRBV6-1 and TRBJ2-7; the D is unclear. This CDR3 contains 14 residues. Germline lookup yields CDR1 MNHNS and CDR2 SASEGT. Deletions cut 2 bases from V and 4 bases from J, with 12 bases between. CDR3 bases: TGTGCCAGCAGTGAACTGGACGTGACTTACGAGCAGTACTTA. This encodes CASSELDVTYEQYL.

This clonotype occurred a few times. This chain joins TRBV7-9 and TRBJ2-7; no clear D. Per the germline V gene, CDR1 is SEHNR and CDR2 is FQNEAQ (reference sequence). The CDR3 spans 13 residues. Trimming pared 3 bases from V and 2 bases from J, leaving 8 bases between. The CDR3 is CASSFGEAYEQYF. The CDR3 coding sequence is TGTGCCAGCAGCTTCGGTGAGGCCTACGAGCAGTACTTC.

With respect to this clonotype: This may stem from a read error, because a much larger clone lies one nucleotide away. Because it lacks the conserved phenylalanine or tryptophan at the end, this CDR3 is likely a read error. The chain has TRBV13 and TRBJ1-1; D may be TRBD1 (6 bases). The CDR3 runs 13 residues. Germline lookup yields CDR1 PRHDT and CDR2 FYEKMQ (reference sequence). The CDR3 bases are TGTGCCAGCAGCCTAGGGAGGGGGTTTGAAGCTTTCTCT. The encoded protein is CASSLGRGFEAFS.

As regards this clonotype: A much larger clone differs by one base, so this may be a read error. V gene TRBV6-2 or TRBV6-3 combines with J gene TRBJ2-3; D unclear. The CDR3 has 13 amino acids. Per the germline V gene, CDR1 is MNHEY and CDR2 is SVGEGT. CDR3: CASSLGIPDTQCF. For the CDR3, the DNA is TGTGCCAGCAGCTTGGGGATTCCAGATACGCAGTGTTTT.

This clonotype was recorded once. The chain combines TRBV20-1 with TRBJ1-2; 7 bases are shared with TRBD1. J lost 10 bases, V lost 6 bases, and 14 bases had no gene match. Germline V gene sequence: CDR1 DFQATT, CDR2 SNEGSKA (reference sequence). The CDR3 is 13 residues long. In DNA form, the CDR3 reads TGCAGTGCCCCGGACAGGAGGCTTGGGGCCTACACCTTC. It codes for CSAPDRRLGAYTF.

A single count supports this clonotype. This rearrangement joins TRBV7-9 to TRBJ1-3; D perhaps matches TRBD1 (5 bases). The V and J ends lost 5 bases and 0 bases respectively, with 20 bases between them. Germline V gives CDR1 SEHNR, CDR2 FQNEAQ (reference sequence). The CDR3 sequence is 18 residues long. The CDR3 loop is CASSPAPSQALSGNTIYF. CDR3 sequence (DNA): TGTGCCAGCAGCCCAGCCCCGTCACAGGCACTCTCTGGAAACACCATATATTTT. The variable domain in full, completed from reference TRBV7-9 and TRBJ1-3, reads DTGVSQNPRHKITKRGQNVTFRCDPISEHNRLYWYRQTLGQGPEFLTYFQNEAQLEKSRLLSDRFSAERPKGSFSTLEIQRTEQGDSAMYLCASSPAPSQALSGNTIYFGEGSWLTVV.

Details on this clonotype: At one of its ends the junction is not consistent with the germline gene, which may arise from a read error. The V gene is TRBV10-2, the J gene TRBJ2-3, with TRBD2 matching over 13 bases. CDR1 and CDR2 (germline): WSHSY, SAAADI. This CDR3 has 20 amino acids. The CDR3 here is CASTPNRWTSGSRGSETQYF. DNA of the CDR3: TGCGCCAGCACTCCAAACCGATGGACTAGCGGGAGCCGCGGTTCAGAAACGCAGTATTTT.

This chain joins TRBV29-1 and TRBJ2-6; D is unresolved. Per germline, CDR1 SQVTM and CDR2 ANQGSEA. This CDR3 comprises 15 residues. V dropped 6 bases and J dropped 0 bases, with 12 bases sitting between them. The DNA for the CDR3 is TGCAGCGTGCGAGGCGGAGTCTCTGGGGCCAACGTCCTGACTTTC. Protein sequence: CSVRGGVSGANVLTF.

Remarks on this clonotype: Being one base from a much bigger clone, this may be a read error. The chain couples TRBV5-6 to TRBJ1-6; D uncertain. The CDR3 length is 13 residues. CDR1 is SGHDT and CDR2 is YYEEEE in the germline V gene. Trimming stripped 0 bases from V and 11 bases from J, with 9 bases between. The CDR3 bases are TGTGCCAGCAGCTTGGACATAAATCCACCCCTCCACTTT. Translation gives CASSLDINPPLHF.

This clonotype was detected only a few times. The chain carries TRBV4-2 and TRBJ1-2, with D unclear. CDR3 size: 15 residues. Germline V gene data show CDR1 as LGHNA and CDR2 as YNFKEQ. V lost 4 bases to trimming and J lost 2 bases, with 14 bases between them. The CDR3 nucleotides read TGTGCCAGCAGCCCCTCTCGGACGGAAAACTATGGCTACACCTTC. Translating gives CASSPSRTENYGYTF.

The genes are TRBV12-3 or TRBV12-4 and TRBJ1-4; 7 bases are shared with TRBD1. The J segment lost 12 bases and the V segment lost 2 bases, leaving 9 bases of the junction unmatched. The CDR3 covers 14 residues. CDR3 coding DNA: TGTGCCAGCAGTTTAAGACAGGGCAGGGAACAACTGTTTTTT. It specifies CASSLRQGREQLFF.

This clonotype was observed a few times. The V call is TRBV5-4, the J call TRBJ2-1; no firm D call. This CDR3 has 13 residues. The germline V and J ends were trimmed by 4 bases and 5 bases, with 10 bases remaining between them. CDR1 is SGHNT and CDR2 is YYREEE in the germline V gene (reference sequence). In nucleotides, the CDR3 is TGTGCCAGCAGCCCGGGCGGCAACAATGAGCAGTTCTTC. Its protein is CASSPGGNNEQFF. Using reference TRBV5-4 and TRBJ2-1 for the parts outside the CDR3, the full variable domain is ETGVTQSPTHLIKTRGQQVTLRCSSQSGHNTVSWYQQALGQGPQFIFQYYREEENGRGNFPPRFSGLQFPNYSSELNVNALELDDSALYLCASSPGGNNEQFFGPGTRLTVL.

This clonotype was detected a few times. V usage is TRBV7-9 and J usage is TRBJ1-5; tentatively, D is TRBD1 (6 bases). Trimming cost V 5 bases and J 4 bases, with 12 bases left between them. The CDR3 runs 14 residues. Germline CDR1 and CDR2: SEHNR and FQNEAQ (reference sequence). The CDR3 sequence is CASSTTQGNQPQHF. DNA for the CDR3: TGTGCCAGCAGCACTACGCAGGGGAATCAGCCCCAGCATTTT.

The chain carries TRBV7-9 and TRBJ1-1; 7 nucleotides align to TRBD1. The V segment lost 6 bases and the J segment 3 bases; nucleotides outside the gene matches: 7. CDR3 size: 14 residues. CDR1 is SEHNR and CDR2 is FQNEAQ in the germline V gene (reference sequence). The CDR3 is CASRRQGRDTEAFF. The CDR3, as DNA: TGTGCCAGCAGGAGACAGGGAAGGGACACTGAAGCTTTCTTT.

The chain recombines TRBV13 with TRBJ2-5; D perhaps matches TRBD1 (5 bases). The V gene's germline CDR1 is PRHDT and CDR2 FYEKMQ (reference sequence). The CDR3 consists of 14 residues. Trimming shortened V by 5 bases and J by 2 bases, and 12 bases separated the two germline ends. CDR3 nucleotide sequence: TGTGCCAGCAGCCCCCCAAACAGGCAAGAGACCCAGTACTTC. This sequence encodes CASSPPNRQETQYF.

The sample holds one count of this clonotype. One junction end disagrees with the germline gene, perhaps due to a read error. V and J are TRBV6-1 and TRBJ2-7; 8 bases match TRBD1. There are 15 residues in the CDR3. The germline gives CDR1 MNHNS, CDR2 SASEGT. CDR3: CASSEHGQGVYEPYF. The CDR3 bases are TGTGCCAGCAGTGAACACGGACAGGGTGTCTACGAGCCGTACTTC.

The CDR3 here is CASILGGQSYGYTF. The CDR3 DNA is TGTGCCAGCATCCTAGGGGGACAGTCCTATGGCTACACCTTC. The chain carries TRBV28 and TRBJ1-2; 7 positions match TRBD1. V shed 7 bases, J shed 4 bases, and the junction held 9 bases outside the gene matches. This CDR3 spans 14 amino acids. CDR1 is MDHEN, CDR2 SYDVKM, per germline.

This clonotype showed up many times. The gene calls are TRBV11-2 and TRBJ2-5; D is ambiguous. V gave up 5 bases and J gave up 5 bases, with 15 bases separating them. This CDR3 is 14 amino acids long. The germline CDR1 and CDR2 sequences are SGHAT and FQNNGV. For the CDR3, the DNA is TGTGCCAGCAGCCAACGACGGACCGGGGAGACCCAGTACTTC. This encodes CASSQRRTGETQYF.

This clonotype was observed a single time. A read error may explain this, as a much larger clone is one base away. This chain joins TRBV12-3 or TRBV12-4 and TRBJ1-5; the match to TRBD1 covers 7 bases. The CDR3 is made up of 13 amino acids. J was trimmed by 9 bases and V by 5 bases; bases with no gene match: 7. The CDR3 loop is CASSTTGKGPQHF. DNA for the CDR3: TGTGCCAGCAGTACGACAGGGAAGGGGCCCCAGCATTTT.

The rearrangement joins TRBV20-1 to TRBJ1-5; D unclear. The end of the DNA aligns better with TRBJ2-3, so the J call may be wrong. Germline V gene sequence: CDR1 DFQATT, CDR2 SNEGSKA (reference sequence). This CDR3 spans 12 amino acids. CDR3 sequence: CSAIRRDQPQYF. The DNA of the CDR3 is TGCAGTGCTATACGTAGGGATCAGCCCCAGTATTTT.

Note on this clonotype: A much more abundant neighbour one base away suggests this may be a read error. The V call is TRBV20-1, the J call TRBJ2-1; D unresolved. The V and J ends lost 3 bases and 0 bases respectively, with 12 bases between them. The germline V gene encodes CDR1 DFQATT and CDR2 SNEGSKA (reference sequence). The CDR3 runs to 15 residues. The CDR3 region is CSASPRTVSYNEQFF. CDR3 nucleotide sequence: TGCAGTGCTAGCCCCAGGACCGTCTCCTACAATGAGCAGTTCTTC.